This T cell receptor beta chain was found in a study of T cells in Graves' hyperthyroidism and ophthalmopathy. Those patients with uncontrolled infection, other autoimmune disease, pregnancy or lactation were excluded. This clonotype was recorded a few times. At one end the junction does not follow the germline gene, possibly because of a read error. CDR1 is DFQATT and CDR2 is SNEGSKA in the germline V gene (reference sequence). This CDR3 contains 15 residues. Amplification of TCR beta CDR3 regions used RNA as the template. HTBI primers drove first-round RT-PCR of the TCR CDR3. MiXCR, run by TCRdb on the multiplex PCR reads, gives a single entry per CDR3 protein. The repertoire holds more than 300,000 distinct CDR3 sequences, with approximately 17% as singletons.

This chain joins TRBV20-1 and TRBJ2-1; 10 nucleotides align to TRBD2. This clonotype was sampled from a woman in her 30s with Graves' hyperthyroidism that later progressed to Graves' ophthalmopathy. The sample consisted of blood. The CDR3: CSAPKGLADYNERFF. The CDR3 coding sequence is TGCAGTGCCCCGAAAGGACTAGCGGATTACAATGAGCGGTTCTTC.